There are many counts of the clone carrying this T cell receptor (delta chain). Antigen unknown. This sample is drawn from a study of γδ T cells in repeated Plasmodium falciparum infection. Across the whole study: Age- and gender-matched Australian children served as comparison for malaria-exposed Malian children. Each infection was followed by sampling at 21 days, plus baseline and some pre-infection draws.

Study results and limitations: Vgamma9/Vdelta2+ T cells showed a stable polyclonal repertoire with shared TCRgamma sequences. The Malian cohort came from a small rural village of predominantly one ethnic group.

This CDR3 spans 22 amino acids. V gave up 5 bases and J gave up 6 bases, with 40 bases separating them. Germline CDR1 TSWWSYY, CDR2 QGS. TCRdb fed the multiplex PCR reads into CATT to redo clone calling. Of tens of thousands of delta-chain clones in the sample, 1.4% to 1.5% are singletons; the top ten hold 9%. Vgamma9/Vdelta2+ and Vdelta2-negative gammadelta T cells were flow-sorted from PBMC for bulk sequencing. Sequencing was done on a sample of gamma-delta T cells from blood. V gene TRDV1 combines with J gene TRDJ1; the D gene is possibly TRDD3 (6 bases). The sequence was collected from a pool of human donors (malaria-infected and uninfected, not separated). The CDR3 DNA follows: TGTGCTCTTGGGACCCACCCCCCCTACTTGAAACTGGGCCCCCCCGGGAGAAATAAACTCATCTTT. Translating it yields CALGTHPPYLKLGPPGRNKLIF.